One and the same sample provided the 27 T cell receptor beta chains below, sequenced in a study of blood T cell repertoires in COVID-19. Sequencing used immunoSEQ multiplex PCR; TCRdb keeps in-frame clones, though not all of them. The table includes over 200,000 clones, about 90% detected once. Input material: PBMCs or T cells enriched from blood (not recorded which). All receptors come from a woman between 50 and 59 years old in a cohort exposed to, infected with or recovered from COVID-19 (not recorded which).

This clone occurred once. The genes are TRBV7-2 and TRBJ1-6; unclear D gene. This CDR3 spans 16 amino acids. Per the germline V gene, CDR1 is SGHTA and CDR2 is FQGNSA. The V and J ends lost 3 bases and 7 bases respectively, with 16 bases between them. The CDR3 is CASSFGPALENSPLHF. Here the CDR3 DNA reads TGTGCCAGCAGCTTTGGCCCAGCCCTGGAGAATTCACCCCTCCACTTT.

The gene calls are TRBV7-2 and TRBJ2-1; TRBD2 agrees at 8 bases. The CDR3 is 15 residues long. Germline assignment: CDR1 SGHTA and CDR2 FQGNSA. V was clipped by 5 bases and J by 10 bases; unmatched bases: 13. The CDR3 DNA reads TGTGCCAGCAGCCTAAGCGGGGGAAGTATCAGCGAGCAGTTCTTC. Its protein is CASSLSGGSISEQFF.

The chain combines TRBV9 with TRBJ1-5; possible D gene TRBD1, 5 bases. The CDR3 spans 14 residues. The V gene's germline CDR1 is SGDLS and CDR2 YYNGEE. The V end was cut by 2 bases, the J end by 6 bases, with 12 bases between. The CDR3 sequence: CASSVQGGSQPQHF. In DNA, the CDR3 is TGTGCCAGCAGCGTCCAGGGAGGGAGTCAGCCCCAGCATTTT.

This clone came up once. V usage is TRBV27 and J usage is TRBJ1-6; weak D call: TRBD1 (6 bases). Per the germline V gene, CDR1 is MNHEY and CDR2 is SMNVEV (reference sequence). The V gene lost 6 bases and the J gene lost 1 base, with 10 bases spanning the gap. This CDR3 comprises 15 residues. This chain's CDR3 is CASRPQGSYNSPLHF. Written as DNA, the CDR3 is TGTGCCAGCAGACCACAGGGTTCCTATAATTCACCCCTCCACTTT.

A few counts support this clone. The chain recombines TRBV4-2 with TRBJ2-1, with D tentatively TRBD2 (6 bases). V was cut by 3 bases and J by 2 bases, with 17 bases left in between. CDR1 and CDR2 from the germline V gene are LGHNA and YNFKEQ. The CDR3 has 17 amino acids. CDR3 DNA sequence: TGTGCCAGCAGCCAGAATGTGGGCGGACTAACCTACAATGAGCAGTTCTTC. Protein product: CASSQNVGGLTYNEQFF.

The chain employs TRBV25-1 and TRBJ1-5; TRBD1 matches 11 bases. The CDR3 loop spans 16 amino acids. The germline CDR1 and CDR2 sequences are MGHDK and SYGVNS. V shed 8 bases, J shed 0 bases, and the junction held 6 bases outside the gene matches. The CDR3 sequence: CASRDRGANSNQPQHF. The CDR3 nucleotides are TGTGCCAGCCGGGACAGGGGGGCCAATAGCAATCAGCCCCAGCATTTT.

The chain links TRBV30 to TRBJ1-2; a possible D gene is TRBD1 (5 bases). V lost 4 bases, J lost 2 bases, and 8 bases lay in between. Per the germline V gene, CDR1 is GTSNPN and CDR2 is SVGIG (reference sequence). This CDR3 contains 12 residues. CDR3 sequence (DNA): TGTGCCTGGACGAGACAGAACTATGGCTACACCTTC. This encodes CAWTRQNYGYTF.

The chain employs TRBV30 and TRBJ1-5; 10 bases are a match to TRBD1. Germline V gene data show CDR1 as GTSNPN and CDR2 as SVGIG (reference sequence). The CDR3 sequence is 16 residues long. Trimming took 4 bases from V and 2 from J; bases not matched to a gene: 8. The CDR3 loop is CAWNAGTGARNQPQHF. CDR3 bases: TGTGCCTGGAACGCCGGGACAGGGGCTCGCAATCAGCCCCAGCATTTT.

This clone was counted once. This chain connects TRBV5-6 to TRBJ2-7, with 9 bases matching TRBD2. The V and J ends lost 4 bases and 4 bases, in that order; junction bases with no gene match: 12. The CDR3 runs to 16 residues. CDR1 and CDR2 (germline): SGHDT, YYEEEE. The DNA for the CDR3 is TGTGCCAGCAGCAAGATCGGGCTAGCGGGGCTATACGAGCAGTACTTC. Translation: CASSKIGLAGLYEQYF.

The chain has TRBV7-9 and TRBJ1-2; D ambiguous. In germline, CDR1 is SEHNR, CDR2 FQNEAQ (reference sequence). V was trimmed by 5 bases and J by 10 bases, leaving 20 bases between them. The CDR3 extends over 14 amino acids. This CDR3 reads CASSREARTMDYTF. The CDR3 coding sequence is TGTGCCAGCAGCCGCGAGGCGCGAACTATGGACTACACCTTC.

This chain links TRBV7-9 with TRBJ1-2, with TRBD1 matching over 7 bases. Trimming cost V 5 bases and J 3 bases; bases outside gene matches: 6. This CDR3 is built from 14 residues. CDR1 and CDR2 from the germline V gene are SEHNR and FQNEAQ (reference sequence). The CDR3 nucleotides are TGTGCCAGCAGCCCCACAGGGGATCACTATGGCTACACCTTC. The encoded protein is CASSPTGDHYGYTF.

The V gene is TRBV9, the J gene TRBJ1-2; D possibly corresponds to TRBD1 (6 bases). V was pared by 3 bases and J by 4 bases, with 10 bases between. The CDR3 length is 13 residues. CDR1 and CDR2 (germline): SGDLS, YYNGEE. The CDR3 DNA reads as TGTGCCAGCAGCGCGGACAGCTTCTATGGCTACACCTTC. It encodes CASSADSFYGYTF.

This clone turned up a few times. The genes are TRBV24-1 and TRBJ1-5; D might be TRBD1 (5 bases). V lost 4 bases and J lost 0, with 15 bases in between. The CDR3 runs to 17 residues. Germline CDR1 KGHDR, CDR2 SFDVKD. CDR3 in amino acids: CATSEGTGRYSNQPQHF. Here the CDR3 DNA reads TGTGCCACCAGTGAGGGCACAGGACGGTATAGCAATCAGCCCCAGCATTTT.

This clone was seen only a few times. The chain is built from TRBV5-6 and TRBJ1-1; D is undetermined. Per the germline V gene, CDR1 is SGHDT and CDR2 is YYEEEE. The CDR3 totals 12 residues. Trimming cost V 0 bases and J 11 bases, with 11 bases left between them. CDR3 in amino acids: CASSLARQVAFF. The CDR3 DNA is TGTGCCAGCAGCTTGGCCAGGCAAGTGGCTTTCTTT.

The rearrangement joins TRBV20-1 to TRBJ1-5; no reliable D call. The V end was cut by 3 bases, the J end by 8 bases, with 11 bases between. Germline V lookup: CDR1 DFQATT, CDR2 SNEGSKA (reference sequence). The CDR3 runs 12 residues. In DNA form, the CDR3 reads TGCAGTGCTAGTCAACCCGAGGAGCCCCAGCATTTT. The encoded protein is CSASQPEEPQHF.

The V gene is TRBV5-5, the J gene TRBJ2-7, with 12 bases lining up with TRBD2. This CDR3 is 17 amino acids long. Losses at the gene ends were 0 bases for V and 6 bases for J; bases not matched to a gene: 10. The germline gives CDR1 SGHKS, CDR2 YYEKEE (reference sequence). The CDR3 here is CASSLGLAGATSPEQYF. The CDR3 region has the DNA TGTGCCAGCAGCTTGGGACTAGCGGGGGCCACCTCTCCCGAGCAGTACTTC.

This chain joins TRBV9 and TRBJ2-5; 10 positions match TRBD2. Germline assignment: CDR1 SGDLS and CDR2 YYNGEE. V gave up 8 bases and J gave up 2 bases; unmatched junction bases: 9. The CDR3 runs to 15 residues. The CDR3 spells CASSPTGLAQETQYF. The CDR3 DNA is TGTGCCAGTAGCCCCACGGGACTAGCGCAAGAGACCCAGTACTTC. Supplemented by reference TRBV9 and TRBJ2-5, the full variable domain reads DSGVTQTPKHLITATGQRVTLRCSPRSGDLSVYWYQQSLDQGLQFLIQYYNGEERAKGNILERFSAQQFPDLHSELNLSSLELGDSALYFCASSPTGLAQETQYFGPGTRLLVL.

The genes are TRBV20-1 and TRBJ1-2; TRBD1 is a possible D gene (5 bases). Germline CDR1 DFQATT, CDR2 SNEGSKA (reference sequence). The CDR3 sequence is 11 residues long. V lost 6 bases and J 8 bases, leaving 13 bases between the germline ends. The CDR3 coding sequence is TGCAGTGCGACGGGGGTCGGGGGCTACACCTTC. It is translated as CSATGVGGYTF.

The chain recombines TRBV6-5 with TRBJ1-1; no clear D gene. There are 13 residues in the CDR3. V was shortened by 5 bases and J by 5 bases, with 12 bases between the two germline ends. From germline, CDR1 is MNHEY and CDR2 SVGAGI. CDR3 nucleotide sequence: TGTGCCAGCAGTCTCTTTAGAGGGACTGAAGCTTTCTTT. Protein sequence: CASSLFRGTEAFF.

The chain combines TRBV3-1 (or the pseudogene TRBV3-2) with TRBJ2-1; 11 nucleotides match TRBD1. CDR1 LGHDT and CDR2 YNNKEL come from the germline V gene (reference sequence). V was clipped by 0 bases and J by 6 bases; unmatched bases: 7. This CDR3 comprises 17 residues. The CDR3 here is CASSQDGQGAGGNEQFF. The CDR3 coding sequence is TGTGCCAGCAGCCAAGATGGACAGGGGGCAGGCGGCAATGAGCAGTTCTTC.

The V and J genes are TRBV11-2 and TRBJ1-2, with a possible D match to TRBD1 (6 bases). Trimming left V 1 base short and J 4 bases short, with 10 bases between. Germline V CDR1 and CDR2: SGHAT, FQNNGV. This CDR3 comprises 14 residues. CDR3 in DNA: TGTGCCAGCAGCTTAGGACAGGCCCTCTATGGCTACACCTTC. This translates into CASSLGQALYGYTF.

This rearrangement joins TRBV9 to TRBJ1-4; 9 bases fit TRBD1. V shed 4 bases and J 7 bases; nucleotides not matched to a gene: 5. The CDR3 loop spans 14 amino acids. CDR1 is SGDLS and CDR2 is YYNGEE in the germline V gene. As DNA, the CDR3 is TGTGCCAGCAGCCCACAGGGGGCTAGTGAAAAACTGTTTTTT. This translates into CASSPQGASEKLFF.

V is TRBV7-9 and J is TRBJ1-1; no clear D. This CDR3 is 13 amino acids long. Germline V gene sequence: CDR1 SEHNR, CDR2 FQNEAQ (reference sequence). Trimming removed 1 base at V and 7 bases at J, with 10 bases between. In nucleotides, the CDR3 is TGTGCCAGCAGCTTAGATCTACGACATGAAGCTTTCTTT. It is translated as CASSLDLRHEAFF.

The chain carries TRBV19 and TRBJ1-2, with TRBD1 matching 7 bases. V was pared by 7 bases and J by 4 bases, with 3 bases of the junction left unmatched. CDR1 is LNHDA and CDR2 is SQIVND in the germline V gene (reference sequence). This CDR3 has 12 amino acids. The CDR3: CASMDRTYGYTF. The CDR3 DNA reads TGTGCCAGTATGGACAGGACCTATGGCTACACCTTC.

The chain couples TRBV6-1 to TRBJ2-7; a weak D match, TRBD2 (6 bases). CDR1 is MNHNS, CDR2 SASEGT, per germline. This CDR3 has 14 amino acids. V dropped 1 base and J dropped 7 bases, with 14 bases sitting between them. CDR3 sequence: CASSEGSVRGEQYF. The CDR3 nucleotides read TGTGCCAGCAGTGAAGGAAGCGTCCGGGGGGAGCAGTACTTC.

V usage is TRBV20-1 and J usage is TRBJ2-7; D is possibly TRBD2 (5 bases). Trimming took off 3 bases at V and 3 bases at J, with 18 bases between the two ends. The length of the CDR3 is 15 residues. Per the germline V gene, CDR1 is DFQATT and CDR2 is SNEGSKA (reference sequence). The CDR3 loop is CSASSRVYGVYEQYF. CDR3 nucleotide sequence: TGCAGTGCTAGTTCTAGGGTATACGGGGTCTACGAGCAGTACTTC.

The chain is built from TRBV27 and TRBJ1-1; 7 bases map to TRBD1. Losses at the gene ends were 6 bases for V and 5 bases for J; bases not matched to a gene: 6. The germline V gene has CDR1 MNHEY and CDR2 SMNVEV (reference sequence). The CDR3 length is 13 residues. The CDR3 DNA reads as TGTGCCAGCAGGGCAAGACAGGGAACTGAAGCTTTCTTT. The encoded protein is CASRARQGTEAFF.